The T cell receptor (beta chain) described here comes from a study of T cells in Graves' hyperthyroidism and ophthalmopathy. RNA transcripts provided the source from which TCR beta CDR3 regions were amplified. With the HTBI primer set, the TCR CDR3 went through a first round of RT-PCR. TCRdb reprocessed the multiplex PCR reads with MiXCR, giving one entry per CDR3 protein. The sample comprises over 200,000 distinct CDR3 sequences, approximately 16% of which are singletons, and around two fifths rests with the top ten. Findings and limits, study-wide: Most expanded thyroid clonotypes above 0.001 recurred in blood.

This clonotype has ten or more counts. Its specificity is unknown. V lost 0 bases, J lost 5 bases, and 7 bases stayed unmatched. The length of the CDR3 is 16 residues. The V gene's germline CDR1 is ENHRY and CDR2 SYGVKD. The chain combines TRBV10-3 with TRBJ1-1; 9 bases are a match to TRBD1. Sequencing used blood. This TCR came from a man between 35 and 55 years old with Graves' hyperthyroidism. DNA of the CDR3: TGTGCCATCAGTGAGTCGATTGGACAGGGGTTAACTGAAGCTTTCTTT. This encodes CAISESIGQGLTEAFF.